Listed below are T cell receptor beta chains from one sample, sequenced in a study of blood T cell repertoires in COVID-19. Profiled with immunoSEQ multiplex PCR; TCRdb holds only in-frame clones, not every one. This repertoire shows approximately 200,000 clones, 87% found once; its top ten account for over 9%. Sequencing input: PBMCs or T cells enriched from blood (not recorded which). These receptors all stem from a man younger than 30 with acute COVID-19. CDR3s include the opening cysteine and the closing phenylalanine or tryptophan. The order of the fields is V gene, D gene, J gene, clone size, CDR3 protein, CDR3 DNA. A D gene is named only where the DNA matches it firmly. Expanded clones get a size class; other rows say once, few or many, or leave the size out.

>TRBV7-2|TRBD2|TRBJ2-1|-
CASKAGGATNEQFF
TGTGCCAGTAAAGCGGGAGGGGCAACGAATGAGCAGTTCTTC
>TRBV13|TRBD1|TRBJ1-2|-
CASSLGQGDYGYTF
TGTGCCAGCAGCTTAGGCCAGGGGGACTATGGCTACACCTTC
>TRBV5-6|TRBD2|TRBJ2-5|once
CASSSLAYQETQYF
TGTGCCAGCAGCTCACTAGCGTACCAAGAGACCCAGTACTTC
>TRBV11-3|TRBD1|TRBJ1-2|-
CASSPGQGPGYTF
TGTGCCAGCAGCCCAGGACAGGGTCCAGGCTACACCTTC
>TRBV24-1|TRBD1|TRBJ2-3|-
CATSETGTGQDTQYF
TGTGCCACCAGTGAAACCGGGACAGGACAAGATACGCAGTATTTT
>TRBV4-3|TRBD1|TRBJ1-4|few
CASSHGTGTNEKLFF
TGCGCCAGCAGTCATGGGACAGGAACTAATGAAAAACTGTTTTTT
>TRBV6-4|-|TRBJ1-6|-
CASSEGGNYNSPLHF
TGTGCCAGCAGTGAAGGGGGTAACTATAATTCACCCCTCCACTTT
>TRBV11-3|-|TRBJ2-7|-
CASMGRGSYEQYF
TGTGCCAGCATGGGTCGAGGCTCCTACGAGCAGTACTTC
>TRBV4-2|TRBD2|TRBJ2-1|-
CASSRRLASYNEQFF
TGTGCCAGCAGCCGTCGACTAGCGTCCTACAATGAGCAGTTCTTC
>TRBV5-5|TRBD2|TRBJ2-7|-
CASSLWTSLVEQYF
TGTGCCAGCAGCTTATGGACTAGCTTAGTCGAGCAGTACTTC
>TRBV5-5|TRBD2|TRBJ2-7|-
CASSFRIAGVTDEQYF
TGTGCCAGCAGCTTTCGAATAGCGGGAGTTACCGACGAGCAGTACTTC
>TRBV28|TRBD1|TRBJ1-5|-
CASSSPGQGAFQPQHF
TGTGCCAGCAGTTCGCCGGGACAGGGGGCTTTTCAGCCCCAGCATTTT
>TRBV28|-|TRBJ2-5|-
CASSPGHETQYF
TGTGCCAGCAGTCCGGGACACGAGACCCAGTACTTC
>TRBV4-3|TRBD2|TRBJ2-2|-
CASSQASGVENTGELFF
TGCGCCAGCAGCCAAGCTAGCGGAGTAGAAAACACCGGGGAGCTGTTTTTT
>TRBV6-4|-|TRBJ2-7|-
CASSVNFLSYEQYF
TGTGCCAGCAGTGTTAATTTCCTCTCCTACGAGCAGTACTTC
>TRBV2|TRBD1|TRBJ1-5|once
CASSRGAGGYSNQPQHF
TGTGCCAGCAGTAGGGGGGCAGGGGGCTATAGCAATCAGCCCCAGCATTTT